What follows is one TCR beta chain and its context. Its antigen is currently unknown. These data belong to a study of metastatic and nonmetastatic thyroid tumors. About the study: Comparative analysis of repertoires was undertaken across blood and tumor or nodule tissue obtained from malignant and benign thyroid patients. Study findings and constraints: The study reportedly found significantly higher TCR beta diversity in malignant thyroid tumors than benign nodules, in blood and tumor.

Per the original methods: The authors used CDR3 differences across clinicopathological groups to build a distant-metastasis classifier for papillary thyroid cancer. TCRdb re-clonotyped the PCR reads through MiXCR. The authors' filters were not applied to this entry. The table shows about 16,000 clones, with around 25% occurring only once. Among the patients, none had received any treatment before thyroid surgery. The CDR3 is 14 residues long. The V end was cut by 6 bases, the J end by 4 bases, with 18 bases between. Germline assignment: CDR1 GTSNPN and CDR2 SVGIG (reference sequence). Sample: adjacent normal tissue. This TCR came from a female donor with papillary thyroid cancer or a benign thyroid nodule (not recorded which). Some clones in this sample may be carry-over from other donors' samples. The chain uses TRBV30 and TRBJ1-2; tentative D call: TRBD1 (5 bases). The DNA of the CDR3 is TGTGCCTGTAGCGTACCAGGGCCCTCCTATGGCTACACCTTC. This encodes CACSVPGPSYGYTF.